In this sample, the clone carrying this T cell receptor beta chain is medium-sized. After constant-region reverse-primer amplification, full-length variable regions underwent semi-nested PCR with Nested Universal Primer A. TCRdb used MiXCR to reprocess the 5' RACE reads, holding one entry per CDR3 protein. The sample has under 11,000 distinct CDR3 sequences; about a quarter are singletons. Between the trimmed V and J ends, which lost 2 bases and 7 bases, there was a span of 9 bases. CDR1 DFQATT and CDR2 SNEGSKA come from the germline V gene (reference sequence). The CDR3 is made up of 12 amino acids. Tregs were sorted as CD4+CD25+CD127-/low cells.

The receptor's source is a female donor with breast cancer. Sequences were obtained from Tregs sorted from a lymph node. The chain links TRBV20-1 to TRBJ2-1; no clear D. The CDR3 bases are TGCAGTGCTAGACTTACTCTGAATGAGCAGTTCTTC. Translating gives CSARLTLNEQFF.